The rows below give T cell receptor beta chains drawn from one sample of a study of technical replicates of blood from several donors. Sequencing used immunoSEQ multiplex PCR; TCRdb keeps in-frame clones, though not all of them. The sample lists about 58,000 clones, about 95% seen once, with around 3% in the top ten. What was sequenced was PBMCs. The source of these receptors is a human donor in good health. Some clones in this sample may be carry-over from other donors' samples. Each CDR3 is given with its conserved first and last residue. The D gene is left open where the match is weak. Expanded clones are given a class, and other clones once, few, many or no size at all.

length,V,D,J,size,DNA,CDR3
17,TRBV13,TRBD2,TRBJ2-7,.,TGTGCCAGCAGCTTAGTGCGATTTACTAGCGGAACCTACGAGCAGTACTTC,CASSLVRFTSGTYEQYF
13,TRBV15,.,TRBJ2-4,.,TGTGCCACCAGCAGAAGGGACTTCTACATTCAGTACTTC,CATSRRDFYIQYF
16,TRBV19,.,TRBJ2-7,once,TGTGCCAGTAGTATCATCAGGCGGGGTCGAGACTACGAGCAGTACTTC,CASSIIRRGRDYEQYF
12,TRBV9,.,TRBJ2-7,.,TGTGCCAGCAGCCCAGGCGGGTACGAGCAGTACTTC,CASSPGGYEQYF
16,TRBV2,TRBD1,TRBJ2-2,.,TGTGCCAGCAGCAAATTACAGGGGGCGAACACCGGGGAGCTGTTTTTT,CASSKLQGANTGELFF
13,TRBV7-9,.,TRBJ2-3,.,TGTGCCAGCAGGCAGACAGTCACAGATACGCAGTATTTT,CASRQTVTDTQYF
14,TRBV7-2,TRBD1,TRBJ2-7,.,TGTGCCAGCAGCAAACTGACAGGGAGCTACGAGCAGTACTTC,CASSKLTGSYEQYF
13,TRBV6-1,.,TRBJ1-1,.,TGTGCCAGCAGTGAACGAGGCAGCGAAGAAGCTTTCTTT,CASSERGSEEAFF
14,TRBV2,TRBD1,TRBJ2-7,.,TGTGCCAGCAGTGAAGGGCGACAGGGCTACGAGCAGTACTTC,CASSEGRQGYEQYF
17,TRBV4-2,.,TRBJ1-1,.,TGTGCCAGCAGCCAGGCCAGTGGGGGCAGGGTAAACACTGAAGCTTTCTTT,CASSQASGGRVNTEAFF
15,TRBV13,TRBD2,TRBJ2-5,.,TGTGCCAGCAGCTTTTCCAGGACTAGCGGCGAGACCCAGTACTTC,CASSFSRTSGETQYF
18,TRBV7-2,TRBD2,TRBJ2-1,.,TGTGCCAGCAGCTCCCCTTTGATAGCGGGAAGCTCCTACAATGAGCAGTTCTTC,CASSSPLIAGSSYNEQFF
12,TRBV7-5,.,TRBJ2-2,once,TGTGTCAGAAGCCCCAAAACCGGGGAGCTGTTTTTT,CVRSPKTGELFF
13,TRBV9,.,TRBJ2-3,.,TGTGCCAGCAGCCCAAGCCCCACAGATACGCAGTATTTT,CASSPSPTDTQYF
16,TRBV2,TRBD2,TRBJ2-7,.,TGTGCCAGCAGTGAAGGTCTAGCGGGAGTAAGGTACGAGCAGTACTTC,CASSEGLAGVRYEQYF
14,TRBV18,.,TRBJ2-2,.,TGTGCCAGCTCACAAGGACTAAACACCGGGGAGCTGTTTTTT,CASSQGLNTGELFF
15,TRBV10-3,.,TRBJ1-6,.,TGTGCCATCAGCGAACAGGGTTCAGGATATTCACCCCTCCACTTT,CAISEQGSGYSPLHF
15,TRBV18,.,TRBJ1-3,.,TGTGCCAGCTCACCCGGGTCGAGCTCTGGAAACACCATATATTTT,CASSPGSSSGNTIYF
15,TRBV5-6,TRBD2,TRBJ2-5,.,TGTGCCAGCAGCTTAGAGCGGGGGGCTTTGCGGACCCAGTACTTC,CASSLERGALRTQYF